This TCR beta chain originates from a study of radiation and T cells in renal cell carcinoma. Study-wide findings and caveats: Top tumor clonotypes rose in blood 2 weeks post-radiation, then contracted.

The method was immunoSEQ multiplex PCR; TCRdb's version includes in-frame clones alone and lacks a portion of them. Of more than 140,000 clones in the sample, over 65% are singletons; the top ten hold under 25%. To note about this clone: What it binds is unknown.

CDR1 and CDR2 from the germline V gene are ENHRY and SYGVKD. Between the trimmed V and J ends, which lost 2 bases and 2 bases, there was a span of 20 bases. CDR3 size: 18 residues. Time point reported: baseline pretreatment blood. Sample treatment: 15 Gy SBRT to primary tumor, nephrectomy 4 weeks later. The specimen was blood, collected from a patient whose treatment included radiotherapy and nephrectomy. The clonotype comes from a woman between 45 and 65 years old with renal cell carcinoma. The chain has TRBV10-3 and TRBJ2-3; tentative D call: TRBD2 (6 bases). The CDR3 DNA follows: TGTGCCATCAGTGAGGGGAGAAGGGGACTCCCGTACACAGATACGCAGTATTTT. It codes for CAISEGRRGLPYTDTQYF.